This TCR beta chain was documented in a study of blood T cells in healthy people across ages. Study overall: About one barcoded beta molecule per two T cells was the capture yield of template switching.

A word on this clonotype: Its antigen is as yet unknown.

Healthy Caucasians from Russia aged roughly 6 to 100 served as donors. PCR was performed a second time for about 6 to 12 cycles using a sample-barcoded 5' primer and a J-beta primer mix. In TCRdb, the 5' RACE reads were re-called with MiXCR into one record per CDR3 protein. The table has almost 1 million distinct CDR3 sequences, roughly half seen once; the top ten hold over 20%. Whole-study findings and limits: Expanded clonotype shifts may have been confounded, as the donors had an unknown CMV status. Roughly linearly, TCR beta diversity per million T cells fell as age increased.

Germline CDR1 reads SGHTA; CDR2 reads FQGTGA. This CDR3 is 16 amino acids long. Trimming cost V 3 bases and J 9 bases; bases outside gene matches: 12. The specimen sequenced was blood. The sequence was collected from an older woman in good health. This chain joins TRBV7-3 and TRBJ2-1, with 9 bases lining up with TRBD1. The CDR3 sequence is CASSFRDTGGLTEQFF. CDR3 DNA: TGTGCCAGCAGCTTTAGGGACACAGGGGGCTTAACTGAGCAGTTCTTC.